This T cell receptor (beta chain) was identified in a study of cytomegalovirus exposure and HLA in healthy donors. Study-level findings and limits: Productive status was seen about 90% or about 30% of the time for most TCR beta V segments in an earlier analysis.

13 Jbeta primers and 60 Vbeta primers were used for the PCR. Using immunoSEQ multiplex PCR, the repertoire was profiled, and TCRdb retains in-frame clones only, with some absent. The sample carries about 170,000 clones, just over 75% recorded once. V shed 6 bases and J shed 13 bases, with 22 bases lying between them. The CDR3 consists of 13 residues. Germline V gene data show CDR1 as MDHEN and CDR2 as SYDVKM. About this clone: The antigen is undetermined.

The rearrangement links TRBV28 to TRBJ2-7, with D possibly being TRBD1 (5 bases). What was sequenced was PBMCs. This clonotype was sampled from a woman aged 25-40 years in good health and CMV-seropositive. CDR3 in DNA: TGTGCCAGCAGCCTTGGGCGTGGGGCAAGCCCTTACTTC. This translates into CASSLGRGASPYF.